The T cell receptor (beta chain) under discussion was sequenced for a study of PD-1 blockade in classical Hodgkin lymphoma. Time point noted: cycle 4 day 1 (C4D1), after 5 to 7 weeks of nivolumab. All the patients suffered relapse after autologous stem cell transplantation, and brentuximab vedotin exposure differed. The study recorded best responses of complete response, partial response or progressive disease. Study outcomes and limitations: The study reported lower baseline TCR diversity in newly diagnosed patients than in healthy donors. The CD4+ diversity rise by C4D1 was clearest in complete responders. The study found complete responders had baseline diversity similar to newly diagnosed patients.

Comments on this clone: Its specificity is unknown.

The repertoire was sequenced with immunoSEQ multiplex PCR; TCRdb's copy has only in-frame clones and lacks some. The profile shows about 96,000 clones, approximately 94% of them singletons. Sequencing used peripheral blood mononuclear cells (PBMCs), obtained before the fourth cycle of nivolumab. The TCR was taken from a human donor with classical Hodgkin lymphoma.

CDR3: CASSATSKPYEQYF. CDR3 coding DNA: TGTGCCAGCAGCGCCACTAGCAAGCCCTACGAGCAGTACTTC. The chain carries TRBV9 and TRBJ2-7; weak D call: TRBD2 (6 bases). The CDR3 contains 14 residues. CDR1 is SGDLS, CDR2 YYNGEE, per germline. V lost 3 bases and J lost 2, with 12 bases in between.